This TCR beta chain was recovered during a study of T-cell memory formation after mild COVID-19. About the research overall: Across donors, TCR clusters were largely donor specific.

Study outcomes and limitations: Cross-reactive memory seemingly joined, as some responding clones were found in pre-infection memory.

TCRdb independently ran MiXCR on the 5' RACE reads; one entry per CDR3 protein. This sample yields tens of thousands of distinct CDR3 sequences, of which roughly 14% are seen a single time; 31% belongs to the top ten. This clonotype has ten or more counts. What it recognizes is unknown. The CDR3 extends over 16 amino acids. Trimming cost V 7 bases and J 6 bases; bases outside gene matches: 17. Germline assignment: CDR1 SEHNR and CDR2 FQNEAQ (reference sequence). This TCR was sampled from an adult woman who had mild COVID-19 (a few samples of this study predate the infection). Cell type and time point are not known. The J gene is TRBJ2-7, the V gene TRBV7-9; 8 nucleotides line up with TRBD2. Input material: PBMCs or a T cell subset sorted from them (not recorded which). CDR3 loop: CASTTPQPGGDREQYF. The DNA of the CDR3 is TGTGCCAGCACCACACCCCAACCCGGGGGGGATCGCGAGCAGTACTTC.